This TCR beta chain was captured in a study of metastatic and nonmetastatic thyroid tumors. Study at large: From malignant and benign thyroid patients, repertoires in blood and in tumor or nodule tissue were compared.

Authors' processing steps: Clinicopathological groups of papillary thyroid cancer showed CDR3 differences that were used to build a distant-metastasis classifier. TCRdb called clones again from the PCR reads with MiXCR. The V and J calls, along with clone size, are taken from TCRdb and not from the paper's own processing. The profile shows roughly 90,000 clones, more than 12% of them singletons. Whole-study results and caveats: Versus benign nodules, malignant thyroid tumors reportedly had significantly higher TCR beta diversity, in blood and tumor.

With V trimmed by 4 bases and J by 6 bases, 10 bases remained unmatched. Germline V gene sequence: CDR1 MNHEY, CDR2 SVGEGT. This CDR3 has 17 residues. All patients were untreated before thyroid surgery. This clone was observed at least ten times. Its antigen is as yet unknown. This receptor was obtained from a female donor with papillary thyroid cancer or a benign thyroid nodule (not recorded which). Some clones in this sample may be carry-over from other donors' samples. Sequencing was carried out using blood. This chain joins TRBV6-2 or TRBV6-3 and TRBJ2-2, with TRBD1 matching over 11 bases. CDR3 nucleotides: TGTGCCAGCAGTTTACGCCCTCTGGGACAGGGGGCCGGGGAGCTGTTTTTT. Its protein product is CASSLRPLGQGAGELFF.